Listed below are T cell receptor beta chains from one sample, sequenced in a study of CD8 T cells in Susac syndrome. TCRdb reanalysed the immunoSEQ multiplex PCR reads using MiXCR and keeps one entry per CDR3 protein. Here the sample spans 150,000 to 250,000 distinct CDR3 sequences, 90% to 95% being singletons. Sequenced sample: CD4+ T cells from PBMCs. The receptors stem from a human donor with multiple sclerosis. CDR3s include the opening cysteine and the closing phenylalanine or tryptophan. Fields, in order: J gene, V gene, CDR3 protein.

j_gene: TRBJ2-5
v_gene: TRBV18
CDR3aa: CASSPRSAQETQYF

j_gene: TRBJ2-7
v_gene: TRBV6-6
CDR3aa: CASIPGTSGSYEQYF

j_gene: TRBJ1-1
v_gene: TRBV12-3/TRBV12-4
CDR3aa: CASRSQGDGEAFF

j_gene: TRBJ1-2
v_gene: TRBV4-2
CDR3aa: CASSPTLGSYGYTF

j_gene: TRBJ2-1
v_gene: TRBV15
CDR3aa: CATSKRGAYSYNEQFF

j_gene: TRBJ2-5
v_gene: TRBV24-1
CDR3aa: CATSEEGPQETQYF

j_gene: TRBJ2-3
v_gene: TRBV29-1
CDR3aa: CSVELAGTLTQYF

j_gene: TRBJ2-3
v_gene: TRBV30
CDR3aa: CAGGTGNTDTQYF

j_gene: TRBJ2-6
v_gene: TRBV9
CDR3aa: CASTTGANVLTF

j_gene: TRBJ2-1
v_gene: TRBV20-1
CDR3aa: CSAVPLSLREQFF

j_gene: TRBJ2-1
v_gene: TRBV20-1
CDR3aa: CSARFWDRGNNEQFF

j_gene: TRBJ2-5
v_gene: TRBV10-3
CDR3aa: CAISERGMETQYF

j_gene: TRBJ2-6
v_gene: TRBV25-1
CDR3aa: CASSEGSGSGANVLTF

j_gene: TRBJ2-1
v_gene: TRBV28
CDR3aa: CASSRRTSSYNEQFF

j_gene: TRBJ2-4
v_gene: TRBV29-1
CDR3aa: CSVIVAGGVIQYF

j_gene: TRBJ2-3
v_gene: TRBV29-1
CDR3aa: CSVEGGGRDTQYF

j_gene: TRBJ1-4
v_gene: TRBV4-1
CDR3aa: CASSQAGQLNEKLFF

j_gene: TRBJ2-1
v_gene: TRBV12-3/TRBV12-4
CDR3aa: CASSLERQPGFF

j_gene: TRBJ1-2
v_gene: TRBV20-1
CDR3aa: CSARNRSGYTF

j_gene: TRBJ2-7
v_gene: TRBV7-2
CDR3aa: CASSLAGGSSYEQYF

j_gene: TRBJ2-1
v_gene: TRBV24-1
CDR3aa: CATSGTSGNPEQFF

j_gene: TRBJ2-7
v_gene: TRBV5-4
CDR3aa: CASSLGAGNYEQYF

j_gene: TRBJ2-7
v_gene: TRBV11-2
CDR3aa: CASSFQSGIYEQYF

j_gene: TRBJ2-2
v_gene: TRBV20-1
CDR3aa: CSASHPSGELFF

j_gene: TRBJ1-2
v_gene: TRBV12-3/TRBV12-4
CDR3aa: CASSSPGQGAGGYTF

j_gene: TRBJ1-1
v_gene: TRBV30
CDR3aa: CAWSLASGAFF